Below, 27 T cell receptor beta chains from the same sample are listed, as sequenced in a study of response to subunit inactivated influenza vaccine. MiXCR, run by TCRdb on the RT-PCR reads, gives a single entry per CDR3 protein. The data hold around 710,000 distinct CDR3 sequences, with approximately 14% observed a single time. The source was PBMCs from blood, collected around two weeks before vaccination. These receptors all come from a man aged 45 to 65 who received an inactivated influenza vaccine.

The chain carries TRBV7-6 and TRBJ2-2; TRBD1 agrees at 7 bases. Germline-derived CDR1 and CDR2 are SGHVS and FNYEAQ. CDR3 length: 14 residues. V was pared by 5 bases and J by 1 base, with 1 base of the junction left unmatched. CDR3 residues: CASSGQENTGELFF. In DNA, the CDR3 is TGTGCCAGCAGCGGACAGGAGAACACCGGGGAGCTGTTTTTT. Using reference TRBV7-6 and TRBJ2-2 for the parts outside the CDR3, the full variable domain is GAGVSQSPRYKVTKRGQDVALRCDPISGHVSLYWYRQALGQGPEFLTYFNYEAQQDKSGLPNDRFSAERPEGSISTLTIQRTEQRDSAMYRCASSGQENTGELFFGEGSRLTVL.

This clonotype was detected ten times or more. The V and J genes are TRBV6-2 or TRBV6-3 and TRBJ2-5; D uncertain. Germline CDR1 and CDR2: MNHEY and SVGEGT. The CDR3 is made up of 18 amino acids. Between the trimmed V and J ends, which lost 2 bases and 7 bases, there was a span of 26 bases. In nucleotides, the CDR3 is TGTGCCAGCAGTTACAGCTTGCTTGGCGACGGTCGACGAGTGACCCAGTACTTC. Protein sequence: CASSYSLLGDGRRVTQYF.

The chain carries TRBV12-3 or TRBV12-4 and TRBJ2-7, with D perhaps matching TRBD1 (6 bases). Trimming stripped 5 bases from V and 0 bases from J, with 11 bases between. The CDR3 runs 14 residues. CDR3 DNA sequence: TGTGCCAGCAGTCTAACAGGGATCTCCTACGAGCAGTACTTC. It yields the protein CASSLTGISYEQYF.

The table lists this clonotype with a count of one. V is TRBV7-2 and J is TRBJ2-1, with D possibly matching TRBD2 (6 bases). From germline, CDR1 is SGHTA and CDR2 FQGNSA. Between the trimmed V and J ends, which lost 1 base and 9 bases, there was a span of 10 bases. CDR3 length equals 13 residues. CDR3 nucleotides: TGTGCCAGCAGCTTAGTGTTCGGGGGTGAGCAGTTCTTC. It encodes CASSLVFGGEQFF.

This clonotype was seen a handful of times. The rearrangement joins TRBV6-2 or TRBV6-3 to TRBJ2-5; 7 bases fit TRBD2. V lost 5 bases and J lost 0; bases outside the gene matches: 6. The length of the CDR3 is 15 residues. CDR1 is MNHEY and CDR2 is SVGEGT in the germline V gene. CDR3 bases: TGTGCCAGCAGTCCAGGTGGGACTAACCAAGAGACCCAGTACTTC. Translating it yields CASSPGGTNQETQYF.

V is TRBV19 and J is TRBJ2-7, with D uncertain. This CDR3 has 15 residues. V was shortened by 4 bases and J by 0 bases, with 13 bases between the two germline ends. Germline V gives CDR1 LNHDA, CDR2 SQIVND (reference sequence). CDR3 sequence reads: CASSKRIQPSYEQYF. The CDR3 DNA is TGTGCCAGTAGTAAAAGAATACAACCCTCCTACGAGCAGTACTTC. The variable domain in full, with the rest retrieved from reference TRBV19 and TRBJ2-7, is DGGITQSPKYLFRKEGQNVTLSCEQNLNHDAMYWYRQDPGQGLRLIYYSQIVNDFQKGDIAEGYSVSREKKESFPLTVTSAQKNPTAFYLCASSKRIQPSYEQYFGPGTRLTVT.

This chain's CDR3 is CASSPRQGDNYGYTF. CDR3 DNA sequence: TGTGCCAGCAGCCCCAGACAGGGAGATAACTATGGCTACACCTTC. This chain uses TRBV6-5 with TRBJ1-2; TRBD1 matches at 7 bases. Trimming removed 6 bases from V and 1 base from J; junction bases left unmatched: 8. The germline V gene encodes CDR1 MNHEY and CDR2 SVGAGI. The CDR3 loop spans 15 amino acids.

In this sample, this clonotype turned up many times. V and J are TRBV28 and TRBJ1-3, with D unclear. This CDR3 is 14 amino acids long. Germline values: CDR1 MDHEN, CDR2 SYDVKM. The V gene lost 6 bases and the J gene lost 0 bases, with 9 bases spanning the gap. The CDR3 bases are TGTGCCAGCAGCTTTCCGAGCTCTGGAAACACCATATATTTT. Its protein is CASSFPSSGNTIYF.

Only a few counts were recorded for this clonotype. A much larger clone lies one base from this, so it may be a read error. The genes are TRBV6-5 and TRBJ2-3; 11 bases fit TRBD1. The CDR3 is made up of 15 amino acids. Losses at the gene ends were 2 bases for V and 3 bases for J; bases not matched to a gene: 1. Germline values: CDR1 MNHEY, CDR2 SVGAGI. The CDR3 nucleotides are TGTGCCAGCAGTTACGGGACAGGGGGAACAGATACGCAGTATTTT. Translation gives CASSYGTGGTDTQYF.

In its sample, this clonotype was seen a few times. The V call is TRBV7-9, the J call TRBJ2-3; 11 nucleotides agree with TRBD2. This CDR3 has 16 amino acids. Germline V lookup: CDR1 SEHNR, CDR2 FQNEAQ (reference sequence). V gave up 5 bases and J gave up 3 bases; unmatched junction bases: 7. CDR3 amino acids: CASSPTSGMGTDTQYF. The CDR3 nucleotides are TGTGCCAGCAGCCCGACTAGCGGGATGGGTACAGATACGCAGTATTTT.

The rearrangement uses TRBV10-3 and TRBJ2-1; D may be TRBD2 (6 bases). This CDR3 is 14 amino acids long. In germline, CDR1 is ENHRY, CDR2 SYGVKD. V was cut by 0 bases and J by 8 bases, with 11 bases left in between. DNA of the CDR3: TGTGCCATCAGTGAGTCGACGGGGAGGTATGAGCAGTTCTTC. This sequence encodes CAISESTGRYEQFF.

The gene calls are TRBV5-6 and TRBJ1-1, with D uncertain. In germline, CDR1 is SGHDT, CDR2 YYEEEE. This CDR3 contains 13 residues. V was clipped by 4 bases and J by 5 bases, with 12 bases between them. The CDR3: CASSQQLGTEAFF. The CDR3 region has the DNA TGTGCCAGCAGCCAGCAGTTAGGGACTGAAGCTTTCTTT.

The DNA for the CDR3 is TGCGCCAGCAGCTCCGGACTAGCGGCGTACCAAGAGACCCAGTACTTC. Protein product: CASSSGLAAYQETQYF. The V and J genes are TRBV5-1 and TRBJ2-5; 10 bases match TRBD2. Germline V lookup: CDR1 SGHRS, CDR2 YFSETQ. The CDR3 has 16 residues. The ends lost 3 bases at V and 0 bases at J; junction bases unmatched: 5.

V usage is TRBV19 and J usage is TRBJ2-1; D tentatively reads TRBD1 or TRBD2 (5 bases each). Germline CDR1 LNHDA, CDR2 SQIVND (reference sequence). CDR3 length equals 15 residues. Trimming cost V 7 bases and J 5 bases, with 18 bases left between them. CDR3 in DNA: TGTGCCAGTACCCTAGACGGGGCCCTTAACAATGAGCAGTTCTTC. Translating it yields CASTLDGALNNEQFF.

This clonotype was counted between two and nine times. V and J are TRBV12-3 or TRBV12-4 and TRBJ2-2, with no clear D. The V end was cut by 2 bases, the J end by 2 bases, with 9 bases between. CDR3 length: 15 amino acids. The CDR3 DNA is TGTGCCAGCAGTTTATTTGGCAGTAACACCGGGGAGCTGTTTTTT. Amino acids: CASSLFGSNTGELFF.

In this sample, this clonotype turned up a few times. The V call is TRBV18, the J call TRBJ1-1; the D is unclear. The CDR3 has 14 amino acids. The V gene's germline CDR1 is KGHSH and CDR2 LQKENI. V was pared by 0 bases and J by 4 bases, with 9 bases between. CDR3 loop: CASSPPGESTEAFF. DNA of the CDR3: TGTGCCAGCTCACCACCTGGTGAGAGCACTGAAGCTTTCTTT.

V usage is TRBV20-1 and J usage is TRBJ2-3; a possible D gene is TRBD1 (6 bases). The CDR3 consists of 15 residues. Germline values: CDR1 DFQATT, CDR2 SNEGSKA (reference sequence). Trimming pared 0 bases from V and 8 bases from J, leaving 18 bases between. CDR3 in amino acids: CSARDLRTIGGTQYF. The CDR3 DNA is TGCAGTGCTAGAGATTTAAGGACGATAGGGGGTACGCAGTATTTT.

This chain uses TRBV20-1 with TRBJ2-1; 10 nucleotides agree with TRBD2. Germline V gene data show CDR1 as DFQATT and CDR2 as SNEGSKA (reference sequence). V gave up 1 base and J gave up 4 bases; unmatched junction bases: 7. The CDR3 extends over 16 amino acids. The CDR3 sequence: CSARVPSGGVYNEQFF. Written as DNA, the CDR3 is TGCAGTGCTAGAGTTCCCAGCGGGGGGGTATACAATGAGCAGTTCTTC.

Only a few counts were recorded for this clonotype. This rearrangement joins TRBV20-1 to TRBJ2-1; TRBD2 matches at 7 bases. The CDR3 runs 13 residues. Trimming at V came to 5 bases and at J to 8 bases, leaving 9 bases not matched to a gene. The germline V gene encodes CDR1 DFQATT and CDR2 SNEGSKA (reference sequence). Written as DNA, the CDR3 is TGCAGTGCTTCGAGCGGGAAGGACGATGAGCAGTTCTTC. This encodes CSASSGKDDEQFF.

In its sample, this clonotype was seen many times. V and J are TRBV5-1 and TRBJ2-3, with a possible D match to TRBD2 (5 bases). The germline V gene encodes CDR1 SGHRS and CDR2 YFSETQ. The V gene lost 2 bases and the J gene lost 0 bases, with 16 bases spanning the gap. CDR3 length: 17 residues. In DNA, the CDR3 is TGCGCCAGCAGCTTAGGATCGCTAGCACAGAGCACAGATACGCAGTATTTT. This codes for CASSLGSLAQSTDTQYF.

The chain employs TRBV20-1 and TRBJ2-3; tentatively, D is TRBD2 (6 bases). V was cut by 5 bases and J by 0 bases, with 18 bases left in between. Germline lookup yields CDR1 DFQATT and CDR2 SNEGSKA (reference sequence). CDR3 size: 16 residues. CDR3 protein: CSAEGSAGPSTDTQYF. CDR3 coding DNA: TGCAGTGCTGAGGGGTCCGCGGGGCCTAGCACAGATACGCAGTATTTT.

This clonotype was found a few times. The V gene is TRBV13, the J gene TRBJ1-1; no definite D call. Germline V lookup: CDR1 PRHDT, CDR2 FYEKMQ (reference sequence). Trimming took 4 bases from V and 4 from J, leaving 16 bases between them. The CDR3 runs to 15 residues. Here the CDR3 reads CASSSGPETFTEAFF. The CDR3 DNA reads as TGTGCCAGCAGCTCCGGACCGGAGACCTTCACTGAAGCTTTCTTT.

This clonotype was seen a handful of times. The chain is built from TRBV20-1 and TRBJ2-3; 8 positions match TRBD1. The CDR3 extends over 15 amino acids. Trimming removed 3 bases from V and 0 bases from J; junction bases left unmatched: 5. CDR1 is DFQATT and CDR2 is SNEGSKA in the germline V gene (reference sequence). The CDR3 DNA follows: TGCAGTGCTAGCGACGGACAGGGAAGCACAGATACGCAGTATTTT. Translated: CSASDGQGSTDTQYF.

This clonotype has a count of ten or more. The rearrangement joins TRBV4-3 to TRBJ2-1; 9 positions agree with TRBD2. Trimming took 4 bases from V and 3 from J; bases not matched to a gene: 13. Germline V lookup: CDR1 LGHNA, CDR2 YSLEER. The CDR3 runs to 18 residues. This chain's CDR3 is CASSPGDQSGRLYNEQFF. The CDR3 DNA reads TGCGCCAGCAGCCCTGGCGACCAGAGCGGGAGGCTCTACAATGAGCAGTTCTTC.

This clonotype was detected a few times. The J gene is TRBJ2-5, the V gene TRBV29-1; 7 nucleotides agree with TRBD2. The V gene's germline CDR1 is SQVTM and CDR2 ANQGSEA. CDR3 length: 13 amino acids. V shed 4 bases, J shed 4 bases, and the junction held 6 bases outside the gene matches. CDR3 in amino acids: CSVGKGRGETQYF. The CDR3 region has the DNA TGCAGCGTTGGGAAGGGGAGGGGAGAGACCCAGTACTTC. The variable domain in full, with the rest retrieved from reference TRBV29-1 and TRBJ2-5, is SAVISQKPSRDICQRGTSLTIQCQVDSQVTMMFWYRQQPGQSLTLIATANQGSEATYESGFVIDKFPISRPNLTFSTLTVSNMSPEDSSIYLCSVGKGRGETQYFGPGTRLLVL.

This chain uses TRBV28 with TRBJ1-4; TRBD1 matches 10 bases. V shed 3 bases, J shed 3 bases, and the junction held 1 base outside the gene matches. The CDR3 consists of 15 residues. Germline lookup yields CDR1 MDHEN and CDR2 SYDVKM. CDR3 amino acids: CASSFGTGANEKLFF. In DNA form, the CDR3 reads TGTGCCAGCAGTTTTGGGACAGGGGCTAATGAAAAACTGTTTTTT.

The table lists this clonotype with many counts. The chain is built from TRBV28 and TRBJ1-1; a weak D match, TRBD1 (5 bases). This CDR3 has 16 residues. The V and J ends lost 6 bases and 0 bases respectively, with 17 bases between them. The germline V gene encodes CDR1 MDHEN and CDR2 SYDVKM. CDR3 sequence: CASSLYPGGMNTEAFF. Here the CDR3 DNA reads TGTGCCAGCAGCCTGTACCCCGGGGGAATGAACACTGAAGCTTTCTTT.